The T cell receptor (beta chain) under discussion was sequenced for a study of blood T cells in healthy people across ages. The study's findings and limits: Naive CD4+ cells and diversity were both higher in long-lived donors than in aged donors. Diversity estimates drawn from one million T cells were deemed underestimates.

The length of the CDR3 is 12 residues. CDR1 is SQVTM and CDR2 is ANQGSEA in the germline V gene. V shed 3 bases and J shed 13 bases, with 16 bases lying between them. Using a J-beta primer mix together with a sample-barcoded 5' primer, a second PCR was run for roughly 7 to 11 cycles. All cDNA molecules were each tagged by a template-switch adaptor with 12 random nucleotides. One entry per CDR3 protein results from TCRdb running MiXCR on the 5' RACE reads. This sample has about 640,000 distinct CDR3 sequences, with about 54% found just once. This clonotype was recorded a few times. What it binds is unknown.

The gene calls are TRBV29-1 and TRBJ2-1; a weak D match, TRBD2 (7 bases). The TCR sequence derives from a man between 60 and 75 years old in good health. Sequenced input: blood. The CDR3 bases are TGCAGCGTTGAGCGGGGGCAAGAGACCCAGTTCTTC. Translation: CSVERGQETQFF.